The sample holds one count of the clone carrying this T cell receptor (beta chain). No antigen is known for it. Losses at the gene ends were 5 bases for V and 7 bases for J; bases not matched to a gene: 9. The length of the CDR3 is 15 residues. The V gene's germline CDR1 is SGDLS and CDR2 YYNGEE. The data were produced by immunoSEQ multiplex PCR, yet TCRdb's version contains in-frame clones alone and is incomplete. The sample yields approximately 85,000 clones, approximately 89% seen once. The entry originates in a study of graft-versus-host responses after intestinal transplantation. Looking at the study overall: Each recipient received anti-thymocyte globulin induction, then tacrolimus and steroids for around 3 years. Study-level points and caveats: There were GvH clones found in recipient marrow, and some of them appeared first in ileum or blood.

This material consisted of unstimulated CD8+ T cells sorted from spleen or lymph node cells, taken before transplant. The chain links TRBV9 to TRBJ2-1; 10 bases fit TRBD2. The origin of this receptor is a human donor who was the organ donor for an intestinal transplant. In DNA form, the CDR3 reads TGTGCCAGCAGTGTGCTAGCGGGAGCTATGAATGAGCAGTTCTTC. It encodes CASSVLAGAMNEQFF.